A selection of T cell receptor beta chains follows, all from one sample in a study of CD8+ T cells in alopecia areata. The repertoire was sequenced with immunoSEQ multiplex PCR; TCRdb's copy has only in-frame clones and lacks some. Among under 35,000 clones listed, about three quarters were seen once. The sequenced material came from NKG2D-low CD8+ T cells sorted from blood. The receptors here all came from a human donor with alopecia areata. CDR3s include the opening cysteine and the closing phenylalanine or tryptophan. A D gene is named only where the DNA matches it firmly. Expanded clones are given a class, and other clones once, few, many or no size at all.

clone size	V gene	D gene	J gene	CDR3 protein	CDR3 DNA
.	TRBV29-1	.	TRBJ2-7	CSATYDVVSEQYF	TGCAGCGCTACTTACGACGTCGTATCCGAGCAGTACTTC
few	TRBV28	.	TRBJ2-7	CASSTYEQYF	TGTGCCAGCAGTACCTACGAGCAGTACTTC
.	TRBV6-5	TRBD2	TRBJ2-1	CASSYGAGVGEQFF	TGTGCCAGCAGTTACGGGGCGGGAGTTGGTGAGCAGTTCTTC
.	TRBV5-1	.	TRBJ2-3	CASSLATGGFNTDTQYF	TGCGCCAGCAGCTTGGCTACAGGAGGCTTCAACACAGATACGCAGTATTTT
.	TRBV5-1	TRBD1	TRBJ2-2	CASSNGQVPGELFF	TGCGCCAGCAGCAACGGACAGGTTCCCGGGGAGCTGTTTTTT
.	TRBV6-5	.	TRBJ1-2	CASSYSTVLANYGYTF	TGTGCCAGCAGTTACTCGACAGTTTTGGCTAACTATGGCTACACCTTC
.	TRBV4-1	.	TRBJ2-7	CASSQEGGSYEQYF	TGCGCCAGCAGCCAAGAGGGCGGCTCCTACGAGCAGTACTTC
.	TRBV5-1	TRBD1	TRBJ2-7	CASSLRTGYEQYF	TGCGCCAGCAGCTTGCGGACAGGGTACGAGCAGTACTTC
once	TRBV5-1	.	TRBJ2-5	CASSLTGTGETQYF	TGCGCCAGCAGCTTGACAGGGACGGGGGAGACCCAGTACTTC
.	TRBV7-9	.	TRBJ2-6	CASSRGISGANVLTF	TGTGCCAGCAGCCGAGGGATCTCTGGGGCCAACGTCCTGACTTTC
once	TRBV30	.	TRBJ2-3	CAWSVVYEGTADTQYF	TGTGCCTGGAGTGTCGTTTACGAGGGAACAGCAGATACGCAGTATTTT
.	TRBV6-6	TRBD2	TRBJ2-7	CASSPVGEGQYF	TGTGCCAGCAGCCCCGTGGGGGAGGGGCAGTACTTC
.	TRBV15	.	TRBJ1-3	CATSRDLAPGNTIYF	TGTGCCACCAGCAGAGATCTTGCCCCTGGAAACACCATATATTTT
once	TRBV29-1	.	TRBJ2-3	CIVEILDRGPDTQYF	TGCATCGTTGAAATATTGGATAGGGGTCCAGATACTCAGTATTTT
few	TRBV6-4	TRBD1	TRBJ2-3	CASSDGTGSGTDTQYF	TGTGCCAGCAGTGACGGGACAGGGTCTGGCACAGATACGCAGTATTTT
.	TRBV4-1	.	TRBJ2-4	CASSQREALAKNIQYF	TGCGCCAGCAGCCAAAGGGAGGCTCTAGCCAAAAACATTCAGTACTTC
few	TRBV7-9	.	TRBJ1-1	CASSRTENTEAFF	TGTGCCAGCAGCCGGACAGAGAACACTGAAGCTTTCTTT
.	TRBV6-6	TRBD1	TRBJ2-2	CASRQGPNTGELFF	TGTGCCAGCCGACAGGGTCCGAACACCGGGGAGCTGTTTTTT
.	TRBV5-1	.	TRBJ2-7	CASSFLGNTYEQYF	TGCGCCAGCAGCTTCCTCGGGAACACCTACGAGCAGTACTTC
.	TRBV7-9	.	TRBJ2-7	CASSLFLVGTYEQYF	TGTGCCAGCAGCTTGTTTCTCGTGGGGACCTACGAGCAGTACTTC
.	TRBV5-1	TRBD2	TRBJ2-1	CASSLAGPPGGNEQFF	TGCGCCAGCAGTCTAGCGGGCCCCCCTGGGGGGAATGAGCAGTTCTTC
.	TRBV29-1	TRBD1	TRBJ1-1	CSVSTGEGTEAFF	TGCAGCGTATCCACAGGGGAGGGCACTGAAGCTTTCTTT
.	TRBV2	.	TRBJ1-5	CASSEGLMTGPNQPQHF	TGTGCCAGCAGTGAAGGGCTCATGACAGGACCTAATCAGCCCCAGCATTTT
few	TRBV28	.	TRBJ2-7	CASSFSGAYEQYF	TGTGCCAGCAGTTTTTCTGGGGCCTACGAGCAGTACTTC
.	TRBV27	.	TRBJ2-5	CASSGSGETQYF	TGTGCCAGCAGCGGGAGTGGGGAGACCCAGTACTTC
.	TRBV27	.	TRBJ1-5	CASSSQGSNQPQHF	TGTGCCAGCAGTTCCCAGGGGTCTAATCAGCCCCAGCATTTT
.	TRBV29-1	.	TRBJ1-2	CSVRPGAANYGYTF	TGCAGCGTCCGCCCCGGGGCCGCTAACTATGGCTACACCTTC
.	TRBV7-9	.	TRBJ2-3	CASSRGDLSTDTQYF	TGTGCCAGTTCAAGGGGGGATTTGAGCACAGATACGCAGTATTTT
.	TRBV28	TRBD2	TRBJ2-7	CASSLPTGTSGSYEQYF	TGTGCCAGCAGTTTGCCTACCGGGACTAGCGGGAGTTACGAGCAGTACTTC
.	TRBV2	.	TRBJ2-1	CASSVAVYNEQFF	TGTGCCAGCAGTGTGGCAGTGTACAATGAGCAGTTCTTC
.	TRBV28	.	TRBJ2-5	CASSPDASGWTQYF	TGTGCCAGCAGCCCCGACGCATCGGGATGGACCCAGTACTTC
.	TRBV7-9	.	TRBJ2-5	CASSLSSQETQYF	TGTGCCAGCAGCTTATCGAGCCAAGAGACCCAGTACTTC
.	TRBV2	TRBD2	TRBJ2-1	CASSGPSGRNSYNEQFF	TGTGCCAGCAGTGGTCCTAGCGGGAGAAACTCCTACAATGAGCAGTTCTTC
.	TRBV7-8	TRBD2	TRBJ2-2	CASSLPSTSGDTGELFF	TGTGCCAGCAGCTTACCCTCGACTAGCGGAGACACCGGGGAGCTGTTTTTT
few	TRBV5-6	TRBD2	TRBJ2-5	CASSWVLAGGIQETQYF	TGTGCCAGCAGCTGGGTACTAGCGGGGGGGATACAAGAGACCCAGTACTTC
.	TRBV4-1	.	TRBJ2-7	CASSQEPFGVDYEQYF	TGCGCCAGCAGCCAAGAGCCCTTTGGAGTCGACTACGAGCAGTACTTC
.	TRBV7-8	.	TRBJ1-5	CASSVTDRPYDQPQHF	TGTGCCAGCAGCGTTACCGATCGACCATACGATCAGCCCCAGCATTTT